This TCR beta chain derives from a study of T cell repertoires in cytomegalovirus infection. Study-level results: Carriage of CMV together with the relevant HLA was identifiable through cumulative public TCR beta family frequency.

TCRdb independently ran MiXCR on the reads; one entry per CDR3 protein. Counted here are 180,000 or so distinct CDR3 sequences, approximately 17% occurring once; the ten biggest clones make up under 30%. This clonotype was seen only a few times. The antigen remains unidentified. This receptor was taken from a human donor in good health (CMV status not recorded). Some clones in this sample may be carry-over from other donors' samples. The sequencing sample was made of CD8+ T cells from PBMCs.

The CDR3 region has the DNA TGTGCCAGCACCTTCGAGGGCGAGTACAATGAGCAGTTCTTC. Translation gives CASTFEGEYNEQFF. V is TRBV6-6 and J is TRBJ2-1, with D perhaps TRBD2 (5 bases). This CDR3 spans 14 amino acids. The V gene lost 7 bases and the J gene lost 4 bases, with 14 bases spanning the gap. Germline V CDR1 and CDR2: MNHNY, SVGAGI (reference sequence).